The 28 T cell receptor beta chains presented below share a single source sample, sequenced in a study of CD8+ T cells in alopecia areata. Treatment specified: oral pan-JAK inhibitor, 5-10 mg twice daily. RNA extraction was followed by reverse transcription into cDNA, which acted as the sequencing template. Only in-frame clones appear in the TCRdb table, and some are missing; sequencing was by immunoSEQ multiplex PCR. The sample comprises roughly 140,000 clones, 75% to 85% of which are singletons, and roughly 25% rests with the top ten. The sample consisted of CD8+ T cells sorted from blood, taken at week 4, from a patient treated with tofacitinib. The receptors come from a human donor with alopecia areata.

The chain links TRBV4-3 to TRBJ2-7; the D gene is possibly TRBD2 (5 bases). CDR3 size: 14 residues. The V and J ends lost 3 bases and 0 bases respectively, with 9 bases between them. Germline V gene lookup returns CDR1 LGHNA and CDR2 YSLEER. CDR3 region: CASSQIRDSYEQYF. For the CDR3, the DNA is TGCGCCAGCAGCCAGATCCGGGACTCCTACGAGCAGTACTTC.

CDR3 sequence: CAIKQTGLNTEAFF. The CDR3 region has the DNA TGTGCCATCAAGCAGACAGGGCTGAACACTGAAGCTTTCTTT. The chain is built from TRBV10-3 and TRBJ1-1, with TRBD1 matching 7 bases. The CDR3 runs to 14 residues. Trimming removed 7 bases from V and 0 bases from J; junction bases left unmatched: 5. Germline values: CDR1 ENHRY, CDR2 SYGVKD.

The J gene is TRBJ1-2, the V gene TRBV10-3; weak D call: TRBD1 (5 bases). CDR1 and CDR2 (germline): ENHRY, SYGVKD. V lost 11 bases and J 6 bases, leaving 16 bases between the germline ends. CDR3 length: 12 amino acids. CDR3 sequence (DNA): TGTGCCTCCCGGGACGGAGGGAATGGCTACACCTTC. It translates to CASRDGGNGYTF.

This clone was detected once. DNA for the CDR3: TGTGCCAGCAGCAGCGAGGGATTAAGGAGCGGTACGAACACTGAAGCTTTCTTT. As protein: CASSSEGLRSGTNTEAFF. The chain couples TRBV4-2 to TRBJ1-1; D not certain. The CDR3 covers 18 residues. Germline loops: CDR1 LGHNA, CDR2 YNFKEQ. The V and J ends lost 5 bases and 1 base respectively, with 23 bases between them.

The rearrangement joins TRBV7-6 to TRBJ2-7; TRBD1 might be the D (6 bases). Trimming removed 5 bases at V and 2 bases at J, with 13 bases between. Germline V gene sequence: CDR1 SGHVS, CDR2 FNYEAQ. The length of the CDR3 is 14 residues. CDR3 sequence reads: CASSKTGTAYEQYF. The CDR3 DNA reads TGTGCCAGCAGCAAGACAGGTACGGCCTACGAGCAGTACTTC.

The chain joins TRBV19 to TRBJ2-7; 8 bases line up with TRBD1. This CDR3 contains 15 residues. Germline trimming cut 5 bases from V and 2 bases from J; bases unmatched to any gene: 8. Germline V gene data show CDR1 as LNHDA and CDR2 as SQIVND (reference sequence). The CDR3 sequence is CASSVRDRPTYEQYF. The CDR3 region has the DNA TGTGCCAGTAGTGTTAGGGACAGGCCTACCTACGAGCAGTACTTC.

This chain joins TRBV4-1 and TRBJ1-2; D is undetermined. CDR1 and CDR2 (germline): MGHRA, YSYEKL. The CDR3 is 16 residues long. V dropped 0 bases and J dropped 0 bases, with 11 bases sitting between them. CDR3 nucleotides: TGCGCCAGCAGCCAAGATCCATCCGGGGCTAACTATGGCTACACCTTC. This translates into CASSQDPSGANYGYTF.

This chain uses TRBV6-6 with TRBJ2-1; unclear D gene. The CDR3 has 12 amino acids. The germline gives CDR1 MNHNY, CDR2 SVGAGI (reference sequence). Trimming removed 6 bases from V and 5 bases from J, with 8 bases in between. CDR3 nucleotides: TGTGCCAGCAGCTCTGACAACAATGAGCAGTTCTTC. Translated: CASSSDNNEQFF.

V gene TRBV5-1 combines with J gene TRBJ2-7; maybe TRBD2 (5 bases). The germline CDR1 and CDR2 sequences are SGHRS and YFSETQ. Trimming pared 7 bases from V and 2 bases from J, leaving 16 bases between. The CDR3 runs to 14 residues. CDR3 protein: CASAPADLAYEQYF. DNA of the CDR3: TGCGCCAGCGCCCCCGCGGACTTAGCCTACGAGCAGTACTTC.

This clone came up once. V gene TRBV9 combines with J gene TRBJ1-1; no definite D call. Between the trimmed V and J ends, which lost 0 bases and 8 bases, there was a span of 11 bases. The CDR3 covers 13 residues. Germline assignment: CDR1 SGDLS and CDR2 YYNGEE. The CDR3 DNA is TGTGCCAGCAGCGTAGGGGCGTCGTCGGAAGCTTTCTTT. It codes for CASSVGASSEAFF.

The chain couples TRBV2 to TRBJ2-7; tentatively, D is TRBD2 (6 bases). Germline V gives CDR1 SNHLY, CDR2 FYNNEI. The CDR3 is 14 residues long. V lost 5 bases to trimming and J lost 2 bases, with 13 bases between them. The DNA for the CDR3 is TGTGCCAGCAGTCGCGGGGAGGAGACCTACGAGCAGTACTTC. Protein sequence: CASSRGEETYEQYF.

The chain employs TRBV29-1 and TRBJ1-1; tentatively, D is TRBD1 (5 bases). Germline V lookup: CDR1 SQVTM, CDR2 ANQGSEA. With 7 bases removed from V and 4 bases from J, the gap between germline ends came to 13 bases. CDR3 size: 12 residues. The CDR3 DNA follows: TGCAGCGGGGGGGGTTGGTCCACTGAAGCTTTCTTT. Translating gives CSGGGWSTEAFF.

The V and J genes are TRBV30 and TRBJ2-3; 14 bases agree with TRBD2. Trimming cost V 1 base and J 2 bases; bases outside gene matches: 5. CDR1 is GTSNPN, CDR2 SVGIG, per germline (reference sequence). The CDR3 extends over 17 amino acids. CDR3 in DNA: TGTGCCTGGAGTGGCCCGGGACTAGCGGGGGACACAGATACGCAGTATTTT. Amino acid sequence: CAWSGPGLAGDTDTQYF.

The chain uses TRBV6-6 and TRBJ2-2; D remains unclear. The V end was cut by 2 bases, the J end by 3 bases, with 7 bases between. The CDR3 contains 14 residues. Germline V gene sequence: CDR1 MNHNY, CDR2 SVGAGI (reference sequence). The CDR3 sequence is CASSYEGDTGELFF. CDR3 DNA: TGTGCCAGCAGTTACGAAGGAGACACCGGGGAGCTGTTTTTT.

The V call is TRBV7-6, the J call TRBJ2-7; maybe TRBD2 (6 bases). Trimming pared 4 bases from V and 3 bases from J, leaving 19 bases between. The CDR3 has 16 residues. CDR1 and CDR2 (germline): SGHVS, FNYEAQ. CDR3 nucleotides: TGTGCCAGCAGCTCCAGCGGGTCGGGCAGAATCTACGAGCAGTACTTC. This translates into CASSSSGSGRIYEQYF.

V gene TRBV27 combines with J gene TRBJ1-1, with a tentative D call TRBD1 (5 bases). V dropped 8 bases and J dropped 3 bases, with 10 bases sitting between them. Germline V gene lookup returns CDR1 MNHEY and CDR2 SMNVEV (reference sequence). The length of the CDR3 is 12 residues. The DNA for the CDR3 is TGTGCCAGCGGAAGGGGTGACACTGAAGCTTTCTTT. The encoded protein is CASGRGDTEAFF.

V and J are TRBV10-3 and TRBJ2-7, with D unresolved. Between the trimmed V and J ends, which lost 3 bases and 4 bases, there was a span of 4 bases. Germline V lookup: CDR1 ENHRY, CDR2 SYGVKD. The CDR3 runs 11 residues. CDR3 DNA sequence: TGTGCCATCAGTGAAGGGTACGAGCAGTACTTC. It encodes CAISEGYEQYF.

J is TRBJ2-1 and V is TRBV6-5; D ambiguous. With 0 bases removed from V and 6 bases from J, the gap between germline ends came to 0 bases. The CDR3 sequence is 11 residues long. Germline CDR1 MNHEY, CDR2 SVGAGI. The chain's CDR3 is CASSYSNEQFF. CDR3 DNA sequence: TGTGCCAGCAGTTACTCCAATGAGCAGTTCTTC.

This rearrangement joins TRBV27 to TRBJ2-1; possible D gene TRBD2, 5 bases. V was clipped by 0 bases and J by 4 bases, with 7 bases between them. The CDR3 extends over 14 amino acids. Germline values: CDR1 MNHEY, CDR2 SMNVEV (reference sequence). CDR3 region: CASSLSPGYNEQFF. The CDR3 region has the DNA TGTGCCAGCAGTTTATCACCGGGGTACAATGAGCAGTTCTTC.

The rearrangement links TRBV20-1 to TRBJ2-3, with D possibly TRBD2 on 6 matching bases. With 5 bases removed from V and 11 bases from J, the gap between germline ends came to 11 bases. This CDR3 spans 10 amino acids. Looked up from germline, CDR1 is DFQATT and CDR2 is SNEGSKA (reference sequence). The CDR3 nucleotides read TGCAGTGCTCGCCGGGACTTGCAGTATTTT. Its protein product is CSARRDLQYF.

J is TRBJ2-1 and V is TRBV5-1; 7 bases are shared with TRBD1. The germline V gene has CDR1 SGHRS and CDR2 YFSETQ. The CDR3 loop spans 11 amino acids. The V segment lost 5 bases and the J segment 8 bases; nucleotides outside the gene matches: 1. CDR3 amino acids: CASRGGHEQFF. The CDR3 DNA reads TGCGCCAGCAGAGGGGGCCATGAGCAGTTCTTC.

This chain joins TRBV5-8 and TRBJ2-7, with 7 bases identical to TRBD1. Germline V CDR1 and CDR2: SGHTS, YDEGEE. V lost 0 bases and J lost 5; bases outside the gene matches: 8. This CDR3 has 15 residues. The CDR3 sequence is CASSLEAGGPNEQYF. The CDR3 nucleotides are TGTGCCAGCAGCTTGGAGGCAGGGGGTCCTAACGAGCAGTACTTC.

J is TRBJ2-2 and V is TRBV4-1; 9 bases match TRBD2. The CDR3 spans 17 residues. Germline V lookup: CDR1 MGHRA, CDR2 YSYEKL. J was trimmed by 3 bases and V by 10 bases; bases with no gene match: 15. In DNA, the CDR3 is TGCGCCACCCTCCCTTATTCTAGCGGGGAGCACACCGGGGAGCTGTTTTTT. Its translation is CATLPYSSGEHTGELFF.

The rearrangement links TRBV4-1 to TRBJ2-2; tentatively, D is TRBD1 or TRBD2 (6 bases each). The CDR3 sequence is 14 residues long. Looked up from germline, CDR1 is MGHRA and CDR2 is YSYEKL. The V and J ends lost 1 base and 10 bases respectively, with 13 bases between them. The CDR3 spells CASSQADRGQELFF. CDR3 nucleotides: TGCGCCAGCAGCCAAGCGGATCGGGGGCAGGAGCTGTTTTTT.

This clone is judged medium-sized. This CDR3 reads CASSLGETGSLADTQYF. CDR3 sequence (DNA): TGCGCCAGCAGCTTGGGTGAGACAGGAAGTCTCGCAGATACGCAGTATTTT. The genes are TRBV5-1 and TRBJ2-3, with D tentatively TRBD1 (6 bases). Germline assignment: CDR1 SGHRS and CDR2 YFSETQ. V dropped 0 bases and J dropped 4 bases, with 18 bases sitting between them. The CDR3 length is 17 residues.

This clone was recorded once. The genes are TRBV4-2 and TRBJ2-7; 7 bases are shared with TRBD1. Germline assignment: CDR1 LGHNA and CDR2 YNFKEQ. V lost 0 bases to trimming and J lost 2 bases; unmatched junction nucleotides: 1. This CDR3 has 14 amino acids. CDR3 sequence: CASSQETGAYEQYF. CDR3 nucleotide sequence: TGTGCCAGCAGCCAAGAAACAGGGGCCTACGAGCAGTACTTC.

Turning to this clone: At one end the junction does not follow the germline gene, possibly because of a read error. CDR3 in DNA: TGTGCCAGCAGCTCCCCAGGGGGTCCCTTCTTC. Its translation: CASSSPGGPFF. The genes are TRBV7-8 and TRBJ2-7; 7 bases align to TRBD1. The CDR3 spans 11 residues. Looked up from germline, CDR1 is SGHVS and CDR2 is FQNEAQ.

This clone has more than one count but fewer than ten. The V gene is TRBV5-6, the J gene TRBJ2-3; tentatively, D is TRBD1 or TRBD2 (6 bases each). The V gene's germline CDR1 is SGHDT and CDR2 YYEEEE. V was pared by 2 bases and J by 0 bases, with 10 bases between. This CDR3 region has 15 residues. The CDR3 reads CASSFRGPSTDTQYF. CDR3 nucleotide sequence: TGTGCCAGCAGCTTTCGGGGGCCAAGCACAGATACGCAGTATTTT.